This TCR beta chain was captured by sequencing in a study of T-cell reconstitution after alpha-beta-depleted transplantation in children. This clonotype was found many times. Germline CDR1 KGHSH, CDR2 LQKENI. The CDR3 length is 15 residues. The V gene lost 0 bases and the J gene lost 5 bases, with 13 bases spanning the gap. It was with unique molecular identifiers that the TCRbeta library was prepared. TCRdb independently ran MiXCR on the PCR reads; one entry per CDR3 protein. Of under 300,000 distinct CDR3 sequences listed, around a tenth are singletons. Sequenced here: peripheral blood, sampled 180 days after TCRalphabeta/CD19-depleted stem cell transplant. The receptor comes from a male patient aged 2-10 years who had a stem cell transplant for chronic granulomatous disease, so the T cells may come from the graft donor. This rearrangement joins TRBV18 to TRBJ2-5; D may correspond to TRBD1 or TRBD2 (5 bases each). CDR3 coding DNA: TGTGCCAGCTCACCACCCGGAATCAGGGAGGAGACCCAGTACTTC. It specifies CASSPPGIREETQYF. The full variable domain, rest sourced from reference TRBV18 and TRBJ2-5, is NAGVMQNPRHLVRRRGQEARLRCSPMKGHSHVYWYRQLPEEGLKFMVYLQKENIIDESGMPKERFSAEFPKEGPSILRIQQVVRGDSAAYFCASSPPGIREETQYFGPGTRLLVL.